The next 22 T cell receptor beta chains were all read from a single sample in a study of blood T cell repertoires in COVID-19. The data were produced by immunoSEQ multiplex PCR, yet TCRdb's version contains in-frame clones alone and is incomplete. The table includes some 530,000 clones, approximately 83% detected once. Sequenced: peripheral blood. All receptors derive from a human donor in a cohort sampled during active COVID-19.

The chain is built from TRBV5-6 and TRBJ2-6; no clear D gene. Trimming cost V 1 base and J 0 bases, with 8 bases left between them. The germline V gene has CDR1 SGHDT and CDR2 YYEEEE. The CDR3 has 16 amino acids. The CDR3 loop is CASSLTATSGANVLTF. CDR3 DNA sequence: TGTGCCAGCAGCTTGACAGCCACCTCTGGGGCCAACGTCCTGACTTTC.

The V and J genes are TRBV4-3 and TRBJ1-2; D is undetermined. The germline V and J ends were trimmed by 0 bases and 4 bases, with 6 bases remaining between them. Germline loops: CDR1 LGHNA, CDR2 YSLEER. The CDR3 has 13 residues. The CDR3: CASSQDPVYGYTF. For the CDR3, the DNA is TGCGCCAGCAGCCAAGATCCCGTCTATGGCTACACCTTC.

This clone was seen only a few times. The chain links TRBV30 to TRBJ2-6, with 7 positions matching TRBD1. V lost 1 base and J lost 4; bases outside the gene matches: 13. CDR3 length: 18 residues. CDR1 is GTSNPN and CDR2 is SVGIG in the germline V gene (reference sequence). CDR3 loop: CAWSEGTGQVLGANVLTF. The CDR3, as DNA: TGTGCCTGGAGTGAGGGGACCGGACAGGTTCTGGGGGCCAACGTCCTGACTTTC.

This sequence joins TRBV28 and TRBJ1-2; D unresolved. The length of the CDR3 is 12 residues. Germline V gene sequence: CDR1 MDHEN, CDR2 SYDVKM. V lost 7 bases and J 6 bases, leaving 12 bases between the germline ends. The CDR3 sequence is CASINSGNGYTF. The CDR3 nucleotides read TGTGCCAGCATCAATTCGGGGAATGGCTACACCTTC.

The genes are TRBV30 and TRBJ1-5; a possible D gene is TRBD1 (5 bases). The CDR3 loop spans 15 amino acids. From germline, CDR1 is GTSNPN and CDR2 SVGIG (reference sequence). V was cut by 2 bases and J by 2 bases, with 13 bases left in between. For the CDR3, the DNA is TGTGCCTGGAGTTTTTGGGGCCGTGGCAATCAGCCCCAGCATTTT. Encoded protein: CAWSFWGRGNQPQHF.

The J gene is TRBJ2-5, the V gene TRBV16; 9 bases are shared with TRBD1. Unmatched junction bases numbered 2, after V lost 2 bases and J lost 4 bases. The CDR3 length is 14 residues. Per germline, CDR1 KGHSY and CDR2 FQNENV. The CDR3 protein is CASSQRTGVETQYF. DNA of the CDR3: TGTGCCAGCAGCCAAAGGACAGGGGTAGAGACCCAGTACTTC.

In this sample, this clone turned up once. The chain recombines TRBV27 with TRBJ2-7; 8 bases line up with TRBD1. Germline V lookup: CDR1 MNHEY, CDR2 SMNVEV (reference sequence). CDR3 size: 14 residues. Losses at the gene ends were 5 bases for V and 4 bases for J; bases not matched to a gene: 7. This CDR3 reads CASSVRQGWYEQYF. DNA of the CDR3: TGTGCCAGCAGTGTACGACAGGGGTGGTACGAGCAGTACTTC.

This chain uses TRBV19 with TRBJ2-7; D is undetermined. Deletions cut 7 bases from V and 4 bases from J, with 26 bases between. CDR1 LNHDA and CDR2 SQIVND come from the germline V gene (reference sequence). This CDR3 spans 17 amino acids. The CDR3 bases are TGTGCCAGTACCATGACCCACCAATATACGGAGCTATACGAGCAGTACTTC. It codes for CASTMTHQYTELYEQYF.

The chain couples TRBV29-1 to TRBJ2-2; 10 nucleotides match TRBD2. V lost 3 bases, J lost 4 bases, and 8 bases stayed unmatched. This CDR3 has 16 amino acids. CDR1 is SQVTM and CDR2 is ANQGSEA in the germline V gene. The CDR3 spells CSVEDWTSGFTGELFF. The CDR3 bases are TGCAGCGTTGAGGATTGGACTAGCGGCTTCACCGGGGAGCTGTTTTTT.

This clone has a handful of counts. J is TRBJ2-7 and V is TRBV30, with D perhaps TRBD2 (6 bases). This CDR3 is built from 16 residues. CDR1 is GTSNPN and CDR2 is SVGIG in the germline V gene (reference sequence). Trimming stripped 0 bases from V and 3 bases from J, with 18 bases between. The CDR3 spells CAWSVGLAGLIYEQYF. The CDR3 nucleotides are TGTGCCTGGAGTGTAGGCTTGGCGGGACTGATCTACGAGCAGTACTTC.

The rearrangement links TRBV7-6 to TRBJ1-3; D perhaps matches TRBD1 (5 bases). With 1 base removed from V and 0 bases from J, the gap between germline ends came to 13 bases. Germline lookup yields CDR1 SGHVS and CDR2 FNYEAQ. The CDR3 length is 17 residues. DNA for the CDR3: TGTGCCAGCAGCTTAGACGCAGGGACTATCTCTGGAAACACCATATATTTT. Protein product: CASSLDAGTISGNTIYF.

Here the CDR3 DNA reads TGTGCCAGCAGCTTAATGGGAGGGACAGGGAGGGAGCAGTACTTC. It encodes CASSLMGGTGREQYF. The chain joins TRBV7-3 to TRBJ2-7; 9 bases map to TRBD1. Germline V gene data show CDR1 as SGHTA and CDR2 as FQGTGA. The ends lost 1 base at V and 7 bases at J; junction bases unmatched: 8. This CDR3 region has 15 residues.

The chain joins TRBV5-4 to TRBJ2-4; D unclear. Germline V CDR1 and CDR2: SGHNT, YYREEE (reference sequence). Trimming stripped 0 bases from V and 3 bases from J, with 13 bases between. This CDR3 is built from 16 residues. CDR3 sequence reads: CASSLAAGHNKNIQYF. The CDR3, as DNA: TGTGCCAGCAGCTTGGCGGCAGGCCATAACAAAAACATTCAGTACTTC.

In the case of this clone: Other DNA sequences in the sample encode the same CDR3. This chain joins TRBV2 and TRBJ1-1; TRBD1 is a possible D gene (6 bases). The germline CDR1 and CDR2 sequences are SNHLY and FYNNEI. The CDR3 sequence is 13 residues long. Trimming cost V 4 bases and J 1 base, with 7 bases left between them. The CDR3 region is CASSGTANTEAFF. The CDR3 coding sequence is TGTGCCAGCAGTGGGACAGCGAACACTGAAGCTTTCTTT.

The chain employs TRBV7-2 and TRBJ2-5; tentative D call: TRBD2 (5 bases). The CDR3 extends over 13 amino acids. V was pared by 3 bases and J by 6 bases, with 11 bases between. Germline V gene lookup returns CDR1 SGHTA and CDR2 FQGNSA. The CDR3 protein is CASSFMREKTQYF. CDR3 in DNA: TGTGCCAGCAGCTTTATGAGGGAGAAGACCCAGTACTTC.

V gene TRBV5-1 combines with J gene TRBJ1-2, with 7 bases aligning to TRBD1. Trimming removed 1 base from V and 3 bases from J; junction bases left unmatched: 6. The germline V gene has CDR1 SGHRS and CDR2 YFSETQ. This CDR3 has 15 residues. The CDR3, as DNA: TGCGCCAGCAGCTTGAGGGCAGGGGGTGACTATGGCTACACCTTC. This gives the protein CASSLRAGGDYGYTF.

The J gene is TRBJ2-3, the V gene TRBV2; TRBD2 might be the D (5 bases). Looked up from germline, CDR1 is SNHLY and CDR2 is FYNNEI. Deletions cut 5 bases from V and 3 bases from J, with 15 bases between. The CDR3 runs 15 residues. This CDR3 reads CASSRSFPGTDTQYF. In DNA, the CDR3 is TGTGCCAGCAGTCGAAGCTTTCCGGGGACAGATACGCAGTATTTT.

V gene TRBV7-8 combines with J gene TRBJ1-5, with 7 nucleotides matching TRBD1. The CDR3 is made up of 14 amino acids. V lost 6 bases to trimming and J lost 10 bases; unmatched junction nucleotides: 12. The germline V gene has CDR1 SGHVS and CDR2 FQNEAQ. The CDR3 DNA follows: TGTGCCAGCAGTTACCGGGACCCAGGGGGTCCCCAGCATTTT. Translated, it gives CASSYRDPGGPQHF. Full variable domain (missing parts from reference TRBV7-8 and TRBJ1-5): GAGVSQSPRYKVAKRGQDVALRCDPISGHVSLFWYQQALGQGPEFLTYFQNEAQLDKSGLPSDRFFAERPEGSVSTLKIQRTQQEDSAVYLCASSYRDPGGPQHFGDGTRLSIL.

This clone came up once. This chain connects TRBV9 to TRBJ1-5; TRBD1 matches at 10 bases. This CDR3 is built from 15 residues. V shed 3 bases and J 6 bases; nucleotides not matched to a gene: 6. The V gene's germline CDR1 is SGDLS and CDR2 YYNGEE. CDR3 sequence (DNA): TGTGCCAGCAGCGAGGGGGACAGGGGAGGTCAGCCCCAGCATTTT. It yields the protein CASSEGDRGGQPQHF.

This chain joins TRBV6-1 and TRBJ1-2; no reliable D call. This CDR3 region has 13 residues. Germline CDR1 MNHNS, CDR2 SASEGT. V gave up 3 bases and J gave up 10 bases, with 15 bases separating them. The CDR3 spells CASSDGRESYYTF. CDR3 in DNA: TGTGCCAGCAGTGACGGACGGGAGTCTTACTACACCTTC.

The gene calls are TRBV15 and TRBJ1-3, with D possibly matching TRBD1 (6 bases). The CDR3 is 17 amino acids. Looked up from germline, CDR1 is LNHNV and CDR2 is YYDKDF (reference sequence). The V gene lost 0 bases and the J gene lost 0 bases, with 12 bases spanning the gap. DNA for the CDR3: TGTGCCACCAGCAGAGACCGGGGACAATTCTCTGGAAACACCATATATTTT. This sequence encodes CATSRDRGQFSGNTIYF.

The chain uses TRBV18 and TRBJ1-6, with a possible D match to TRBD1 (5 bases). With 3 bases removed from V and 7 bases from J, the gap between germline ends came to 13 bases. The CDR3 runs to 15 residues. Germline V gene lookup returns CDR1 KGHSH and CDR2 LQKENI. The CDR3 protein is CASSPGGTANSPLHF. CDR3 sequence (DNA): TGTGCCAGCTCACCGGGCGGGACGGCGAATTCACCCCTCCACTTT.